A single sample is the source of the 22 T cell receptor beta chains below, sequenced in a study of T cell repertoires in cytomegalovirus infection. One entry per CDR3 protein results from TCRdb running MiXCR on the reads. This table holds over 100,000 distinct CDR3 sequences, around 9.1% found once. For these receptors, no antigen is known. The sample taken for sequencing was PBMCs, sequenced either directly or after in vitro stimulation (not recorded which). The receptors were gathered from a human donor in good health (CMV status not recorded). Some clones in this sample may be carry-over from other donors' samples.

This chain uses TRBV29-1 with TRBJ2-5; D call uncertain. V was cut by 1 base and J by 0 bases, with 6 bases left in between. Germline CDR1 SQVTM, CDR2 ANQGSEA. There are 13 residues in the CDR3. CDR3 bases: TGCAGCGTTGAAGGTCTTCACCAAGAGACCCAGTACTTC. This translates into CSVEGLHQETQYF.

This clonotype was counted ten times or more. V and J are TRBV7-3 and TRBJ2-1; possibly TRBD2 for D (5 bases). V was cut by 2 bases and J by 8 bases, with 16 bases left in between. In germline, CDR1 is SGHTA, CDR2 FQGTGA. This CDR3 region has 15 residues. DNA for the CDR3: TGTGCCAGCAGCTTACGCCCTAGTGGGAGTGATGAGCAGTTCTTC. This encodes CASSLRPSGSDEQFF. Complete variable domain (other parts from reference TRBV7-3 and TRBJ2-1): GAGVSQTPSNKVTEKGKYVELRCDPISGHTALYWYRQSLGQGPEFLIYFQGTGAADDSGLPNDRFFAVRPEGSVSTLKIQRTERGDSAVYLCASSLRPSGSDEQFFGPGTRLTVL.

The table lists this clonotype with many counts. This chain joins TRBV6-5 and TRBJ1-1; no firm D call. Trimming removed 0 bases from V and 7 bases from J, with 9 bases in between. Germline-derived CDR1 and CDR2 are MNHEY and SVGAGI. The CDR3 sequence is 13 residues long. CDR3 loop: CASSYSSVVEAFF. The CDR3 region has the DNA TGTGCCAGCAGTTACTCTTCGGTGGTTGAAGCTTTCTTT.

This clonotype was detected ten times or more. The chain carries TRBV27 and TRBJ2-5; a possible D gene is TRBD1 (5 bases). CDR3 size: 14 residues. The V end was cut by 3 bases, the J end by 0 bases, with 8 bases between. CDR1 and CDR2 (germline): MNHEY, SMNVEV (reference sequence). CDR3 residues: CASSFRANQETQYF. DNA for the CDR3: TGTGCCAGCAGTTTCAGGGCAAACCAAGAGACCCAGTACTTC.

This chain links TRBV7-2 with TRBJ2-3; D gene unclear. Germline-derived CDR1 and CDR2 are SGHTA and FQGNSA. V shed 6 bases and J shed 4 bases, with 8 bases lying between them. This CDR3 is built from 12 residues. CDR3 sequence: CASSSGADTQYF. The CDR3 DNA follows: TGTGCCAGCAGTTCAGGTGCAGATACGCAGTATTTT.

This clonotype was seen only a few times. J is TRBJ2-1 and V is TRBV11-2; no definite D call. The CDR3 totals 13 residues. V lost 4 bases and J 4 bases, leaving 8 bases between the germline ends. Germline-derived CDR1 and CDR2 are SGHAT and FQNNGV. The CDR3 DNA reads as TGTGCCAGCAGCTCCTCAAGATACAATGAGCAGTTCTTC. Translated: CASSSSRYNEQFF.

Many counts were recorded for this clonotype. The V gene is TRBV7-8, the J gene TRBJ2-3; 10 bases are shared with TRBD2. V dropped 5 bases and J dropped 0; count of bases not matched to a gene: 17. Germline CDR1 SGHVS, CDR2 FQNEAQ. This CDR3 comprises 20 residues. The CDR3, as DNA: TGTGCCAGCAGCCTAAGACTAGCGGGCCGACTACCAACTAGCACAGATACGCAGTATTTT. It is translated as CASSLRLAGRLPTSTDTQYF.

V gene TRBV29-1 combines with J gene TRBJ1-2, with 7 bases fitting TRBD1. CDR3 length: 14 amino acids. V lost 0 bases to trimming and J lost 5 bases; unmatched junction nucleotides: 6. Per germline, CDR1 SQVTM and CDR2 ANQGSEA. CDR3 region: CSVEDLDRRYGYTF. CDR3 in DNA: TGCAGCGTTGAAGATCTGGACAGGCGATATGGCTACACCTTC.

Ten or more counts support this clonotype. CDR3 sequence (DNA): TGTGCCAGCAGTTACTCTCCGCGGGACAGCTCTGGGGCCAACGTCCTGACTTTC. Residues: CASSYSPRDSSGANVLTF. The gene calls are TRBV6-5 and TRBJ2-6; tentatively, D is TRBD1 (7 bases). The V end lost 0 bases, the J end lost 0 bases, and 12 bases lay between the germline ends. This CDR3 comprises 18 residues. The germline CDR1 and CDR2 sequences are MNHEY and SVGAGI.

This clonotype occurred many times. CDR3 DNA sequence: TGTGCCAGCAGTACCGGTAGCGGGAGTAGCACAGATACGCAGTATTTT. Protein product: CASSTGSGSSTDTQYF. The chain joins TRBV28 to TRBJ2-3; 9 nucleotides match TRBD2. CDR1 and CDR2 (germline): MDHEN, SYDVKM. CDR3 length: 16 amino acids. V lost 5 bases to trimming and J lost 0 bases; unmatched junction nucleotides: 6.

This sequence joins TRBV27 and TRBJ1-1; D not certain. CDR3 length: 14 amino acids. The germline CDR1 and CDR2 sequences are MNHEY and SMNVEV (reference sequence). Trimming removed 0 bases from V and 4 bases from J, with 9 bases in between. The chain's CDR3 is CASSLSAGLTEAFF. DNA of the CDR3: TGTGCCAGCAGTTTATCTGCCGGGCTCACTGAAGCTTTCTTT.

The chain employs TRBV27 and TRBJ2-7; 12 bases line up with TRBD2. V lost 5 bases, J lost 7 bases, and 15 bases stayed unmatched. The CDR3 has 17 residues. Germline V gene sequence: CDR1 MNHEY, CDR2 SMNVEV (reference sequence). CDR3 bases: TGTGCCAGCAGTCACCTGACTCTAGCGGGAGGGCCGAGGGAGCAGTACGTC. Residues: CASSHLTLAGGPREQYV.

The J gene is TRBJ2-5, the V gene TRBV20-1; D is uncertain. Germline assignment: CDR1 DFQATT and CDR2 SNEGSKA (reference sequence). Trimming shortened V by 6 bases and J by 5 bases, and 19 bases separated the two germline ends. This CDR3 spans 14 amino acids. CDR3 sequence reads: CSAESGPSGETQYF. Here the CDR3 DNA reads TGCAGTGCAGAGAGTGGGCCTAGTGGGGAGACCCAGTACTTC.

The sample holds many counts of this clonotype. Here the CDR3 reads CASSLGTSGGDTQYF. The DNA of the CDR3 is TGTGCCAGCAGCCTCGGGACTAGCGGGGGGGATACGCAGTATTTT. J is TRBJ2-3 and V is TRBV7-6; TRBD2 aligns across 15 bases. Germline CDR1 is SGHVS and CDR2 is FNYEAQ. The CDR3 extends over 15 amino acids. The junction had 3 bases not matched to a gene; V was cut back by 5 bases and J by 6 bases.

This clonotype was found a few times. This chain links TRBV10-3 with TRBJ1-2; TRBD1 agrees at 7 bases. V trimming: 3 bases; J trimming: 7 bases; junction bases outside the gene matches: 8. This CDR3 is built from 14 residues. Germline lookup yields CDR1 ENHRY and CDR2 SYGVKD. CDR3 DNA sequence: TGTGCCATCAGTGATAACAGGGGTTTATTTGGCTACACCTTC. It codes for CAISDNRGLFGYTF.

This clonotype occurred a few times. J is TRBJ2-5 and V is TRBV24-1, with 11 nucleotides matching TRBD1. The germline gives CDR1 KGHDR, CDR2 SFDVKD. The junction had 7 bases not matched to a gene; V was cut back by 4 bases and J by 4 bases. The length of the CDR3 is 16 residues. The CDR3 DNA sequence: TGTGCCACCAGTGAAACCGGGACAGGGGGGAGAGAGACCCAGTACTTC. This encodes CATSETGTGGRETQYF.

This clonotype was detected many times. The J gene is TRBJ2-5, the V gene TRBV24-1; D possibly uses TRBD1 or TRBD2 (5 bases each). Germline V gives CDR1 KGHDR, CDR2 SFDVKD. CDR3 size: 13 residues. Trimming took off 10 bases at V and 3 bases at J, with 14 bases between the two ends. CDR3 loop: CATGPGPKETQYF. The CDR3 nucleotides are TGTGCCACTGGACCGGGGCCCAAAGAGACCCAGTACTTC.

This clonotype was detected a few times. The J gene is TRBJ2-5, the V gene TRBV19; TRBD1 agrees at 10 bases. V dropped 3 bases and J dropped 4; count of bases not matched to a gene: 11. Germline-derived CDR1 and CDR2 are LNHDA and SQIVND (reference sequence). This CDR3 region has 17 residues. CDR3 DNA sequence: TGTGCCAGTAGTATTGGGACAGGGGCGCATCTGGGAGAGACCCAGTACTTC. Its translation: CASSIGTGAHLGETQYF.

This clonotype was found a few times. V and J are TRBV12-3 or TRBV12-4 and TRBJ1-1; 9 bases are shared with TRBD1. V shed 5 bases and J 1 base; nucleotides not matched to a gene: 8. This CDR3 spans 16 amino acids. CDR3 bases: TGTGCCAGCAGTCGCGGACAGGGGTGGGGGAACACTGAAGCTTTCTTT. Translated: CASSRGQGWGNTEAFF.

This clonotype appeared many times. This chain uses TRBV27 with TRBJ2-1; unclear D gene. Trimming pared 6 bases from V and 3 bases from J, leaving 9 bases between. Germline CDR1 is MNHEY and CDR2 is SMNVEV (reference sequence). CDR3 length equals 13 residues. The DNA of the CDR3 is TGTGCCAGCAGATGGCTCCTCTACAATGAGCAGTTCTTC. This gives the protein CASRWLLYNEQFF.

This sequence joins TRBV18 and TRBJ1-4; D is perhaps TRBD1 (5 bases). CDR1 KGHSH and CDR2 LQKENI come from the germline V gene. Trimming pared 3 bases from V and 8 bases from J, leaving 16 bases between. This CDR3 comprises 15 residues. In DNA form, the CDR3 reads TGTGCCAGCTCACCGGGACCCGCGAGGCAAGAAAAACTGTTTTTT. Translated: CASSPGPARQEKLFF.

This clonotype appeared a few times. For the CDR3, the DNA is TGTGCCAGCAGCGCCGGGACTAGCGGGACAGAGACCCAGTACTTC. Protein sequence: CASSAGTSGTETQYF. This sequence joins TRBV9 and TRBJ2-5; 13 bases fit TRBD2. The V gene's germline CDR1 is SGDLS and CDR2 YYNGEE. The CDR3 extends over 15 amino acids. After removal of 3 bases from V and 4 bases from J, the junction contained 3 bases not matched to a gene.